A selection of T cell receptor beta chains follows, all from one sample in a study of blood T cell repertoires in COVID-19. Sequencing used immunoSEQ multiplex PCR; TCRdb keeps in-frame clones, though not all of them. The sample yields approximately 300,000 clones, 75% to 90% seen once. The sample was peripheral blood. The receptor set was obtained from a woman aged 45-60 years who had recovered from COVID-19. Both conserved end residues are part of each CDR3. The D gene is left open where the match is weak. Only part of the rows carry a size: once, few, many, or a class if the clone is expanded.

J gene: TRBJ2-7; D gene: TRBD1; clone size: -; V gene: TRBV29-1; CDR3 DNA: TGCAGCGTTGTACAGGGGGTCACCTACGAGCAGTACTTC; CDR3 protein: CSVVQGVTYEQYF
J gene: TRBJ2-1; D gene: TRBD1; clone size: -; V gene: TRBV11-1; CDR3 DNA: TGTGCCAGCAGCTTAATGCAGGGGGCGTTCAATGAGCAGTTCTTC; CDR3 protein: CASSLMQGAFNEQFF
J gene: TRBJ2-2; D gene: TRBD2; clone size: -; V gene: TRBV5-1; CDR3 DNA: TGCGCCAGCAGCCGGACTAGCGCAGACACCGGGGAGCTGTTTTTT; CDR3 protein: CASSRTSADTGELFF
J gene: TRBJ2-1; D gene: -; clone size: -; V gene: TRBV7-2; CDR3 DNA: TGTGCCAGCAGCCCTGGGGCCCTCAATGAGCAGTTCTTC; CDR3 protein: CASSPGALNEQFF
J gene: TRBJ1-2; D gene: TRBD1; clone size: -; V gene: TRBV27; CDR3 DNA: TGTGCCAGCAGTTCATGGACAGGGGACGACTATGGCTACACCTTC; CDR3 protein: CASSSWTGDDYGYTF
J gene: TRBJ1-2; D gene: -; clone size: -; V gene: TRBV5-5; CDR3 DNA: TGTGCCAGCAGCTTGTGGGCCGGGGCTAACTATGGCTACACCTTC; CDR3 protein: CASSLWAGANYGYTF
J gene: TRBJ1-4; D gene: TRBD1; clone size: -; V gene: TRBV28; CDR3 DNA: TGTGCCAGCAGCCCCGGGACAGGGTGGAGAGATGAAAAACTGTTTTTT; CDR3 protein: CASSPGTGWRDEKLFF
J gene: TRBJ2-1; D gene: TRBD1; clone size: -; V gene: TRBV4-3; CDR3 DNA: TGCGCCAGCAGCCCGCGGACAGGTTGGGGTGAGCAGTTCTTC; CDR3 protein: CASSPRTGWGEQFF
J gene: TRBJ1-2; D gene: -; clone size: once; V gene: TRBV15; CDR3 DNA: TGTGCCACCAGCAGAGATTCTATGGATGGCTACACCTTC; CDR3 protein: CATSRDSMDGYTF
J gene: TRBJ1-2; D gene: TRBD1; clone size: -; V gene: TRBV3-1/TRBV3-2; CDR3 DNA: TGTGCCAGCAGCCAAGAGGGACAGACTCGTGGTGGCTACACCTTC; CDR3 protein: CASSQEGQTRGGYTF
J gene: TRBJ2-3; D gene: -; clone size: -; V gene: TRBV5-1; CDR3 DNA: TGCGCCAGCAGCCCTCCTTCGCAGGGGTCCACAGATACGCAGTATTTT; CDR3 protein: CASSPPSQGSTDTQYF
J gene: TRBJ1-4; D gene: TRBD1; clone size: -; V gene: TRBV5-1; CDR3 DNA: TGCGCCAGCAGCTTCTCAGGGGGCAGAGATGAAAAACTGTTTTTT; CDR3 protein: CASSFSGGRDEKLFF
J gene: TRBJ2-1; D gene: -; clone size: -; V gene: TRBV19; CDR3 DNA: TGTGCCAGTAGTCCGGACGAGGGTGCCTACAATGAGCAGTTCTTC; CDR3 protein: CASSPDEGAYNEQFF
J gene: TRBJ2-5; D gene: TRBD2; clone size: -; V gene: TRBV5-4; CDR3 DNA: TGTGCCAGCAGCTTGGACGGACTAGCGGGAGAAGAGACCCAGTACTTC; CDR3 protein: CASSLDGLAGEETQYF
J gene: TRBJ2-2; D gene: -; clone size: -; V gene: TRBV30; CDR3 DNA: TGTGCCTGGAGTGTACGAAGGGGGACCGGGGAGCTGTTTTTT; CDR3 protein: CAWSVRRGTGELFF
J gene: TRBJ2-1; D gene: TRBD2; clone size: -; V gene: TRBV7-9; CDR3 DNA: TGTGCCAGCAGCTCGGAACTCGGACTAGCGGGAAAAAAGGGCAATGAGCAGTTCTTC; CDR3 protein: CASSSELGLAGKKGNEQFF
J gene: TRBJ1-1; D gene: TRBD1; clone size: -; V gene: TRBV5-4; CDR3 DNA: TGTGCCAGCAGCTACCCCACAGGGGGACACACTGAAGCTTTCTTT; CDR3 protein: CASSYPTGGHTEAFF
J gene: TRBJ1-2; D gene: -; clone size: -; V gene: TRBV6-5; CDR3 DNA: TGTGCCAGCAGTTTCACGACAGGTTTTGGCTATGGCTACACCTTC; CDR3 protein: CASSFTTGFGYGYTF
J gene: TRBJ1-6; D gene: -; clone size: few; V gene: TRBV7-8; CDR3 DNA: TGTGCCAGCAGCTTAGTCGGGGTTTATAATTCACCCCTCCACTTT; CDR3 protein: CASSLVGVYNSPLHF
J gene: TRBJ1-6; D gene: TRBD1; clone size: -; V gene: TRBV3-1/TRBV3-2; CDR3 DNA: TGTGCCAGCAGCCCTCCGGGACAGGATTCACCCCTCCACTTT; CDR3 protein: CASSPPGQDSPLHF
J gene: TRBJ2-1; D gene: -; clone size: -; V gene: TRBV6-2/TRBV6-3; CDR3 DNA: TGTGCCAGCAGTTACTCGGCGGGCTGGAGCTCCTACAATGAGCAGTTCTTC; CDR3 protein: CASSYSAGWSSYNEQFF
J gene: TRBJ2-5; D gene: TRBD2; clone size: -; V gene: TRBV19; CDR3 DNA: TGTGCCAGTAGTCCGGTCGGGGGGGGCCAAGAGACCCAGTACTTC; CDR3 protein: CASSPVGGGQETQYF
J gene: TRBJ2-6; D gene: TRBD1; clone size: -; V gene: TRBV27; CDR3 DNA: TGTGCCAGCAGTCTACGGACAGGCCGCCCCTCTGGGGCCAACGTCCTGACTTTC; CDR3 protein: CASSLRTGRPSGANVLTF
J gene: TRBJ2-5; D gene: TRBD1; clone size: -; V gene: TRBV6-2/TRBV6-3; CDR3 DNA: TGTGCCAGCAGTACTTACACAGGGGGCCAAGAGACCCAGTACTTC; CDR3 protein: CASSTYTGGQETQYF
J gene: TRBJ2-5; D gene: -; clone size: -; V gene: TRBV12-3/TRBV12-4; CDR3 DNA: TGTGCCAGCAGTTTACCAGAAGAGACCCAGTACTTC; CDR3 protein: CASSLPEETQYF
J gene: TRBJ1-5; D gene: TRBD1; clone size: -; V gene: TRBV7-6; CDR3 DNA: TGTGCCAGCAGCCCGGGTGGGACAGATAGCAATCAGCCCCAGCATTTT; CDR3 protein: CASSPGGTDSNQPQHF
J gene: TRBJ1-3; D gene: -; clone size: -; V gene: TRBV30; CDR3 DNA: TGTGCCTGGAGTCTCCCAGGCTCTGGAAACACCATATATTTT; CDR3 protein: CAWSLPGSGNTIYF
J gene: TRBJ1-1; D gene: TRBD1; clone size: -; V gene: TRBV28; CDR3 DNA: TGTGCCAGCAGTCGGATTCAACAGGGGGGACCCACTGAAGCTTTCTTT; CDR3 protein: CASSRIQQGGPTEAFF
J gene: TRBJ1-1; D gene: -; clone size: -; V gene: TRBV29-1; CDR3 DNA: TGCAGCGTTGCGTTTCGGTCGGGAACTGAAGCTTTCTTT; CDR3 protein: CSVAFRSGTEAFF
J gene: TRBJ1-5; D gene: -; clone size: -; V gene: TRBV18; CDR3 DNA: TGTGCCAGCTCACTCACCCAGGGGTTGACGCAGCCCCAGCATTTT; CDR3 protein: CASSLTQGLTQPQHF
J gene: TRBJ2-4; D gene: -; clone size: -; V gene: TRBV9; CDR3 DNA: TGTGCCAGCAGCGACTCCCTCACCAAAAACATTCAGTACTTC; CDR3 protein: CASSDSLTKNIQYF
J gene: TRBJ1-2; D gene: -; clone size: -; V gene: TRBV19; CDR3 DNA: TGTGCCAGTAGTGGGGGAGGGAGCTATGGCTACACCTTC; CDR3 protein: CASSGGGSYGYTF
J gene: TRBJ2-1; D gene: TRBD2; clone size: few; V gene: TRBV11-3; CDR3 DNA: TGTGCCAGCAGCCATTGGACTAGCGGGAACAATGAGCAGTTCTTC; CDR3 protein: CASSHWTSGNNEQFF
J gene: TRBJ2-3; D gene: -; clone size: -; V gene: TRBV7-2; CDR3 DNA: TGTGCCAGCGGCTTCTCTAGCACAGATACGCAGTATTTT; CDR3 protein: CASGFSSTDTQYF
J gene: TRBJ2-5; D gene: -; clone size: -; V gene: TRBV28; CDR3 DNA: TGTGCCAGCACTCCCGGACTTCCCGAAGGGGAGACCCAGTACTTC; CDR3 protein: CASTPGLPEGETQYF
J gene: TRBJ2-1; D gene: -; clone size: once; V gene: TRBV7-3; CDR3 DNA: TGTGCCAGCAGCTTGGGACTGCTAAATGAGCAGTTCTTC; CDR3 protein: CASSLGLLNEQFF
J gene: TRBJ2-1; D gene: TRBD2; clone size: -; V gene: TRBV4-3; CDR3 DNA: TGCGCCAGCAGCATTCGGACTAGCGGTAGAAATGAGCAGTTCTTC; CDR3 protein: CASSIRTSGRNEQFF
J gene: TRBJ1-3; D gene: -; clone size: once; V gene: TRBV5-6; CDR3 DNA: TGTGCCAGCACCGACAGAGTAACAAACACCATATATTTT; CDR3 protein: CASTDRVTNTIYF
J gene: TRBJ2-1; D gene: TRBD1; clone size: -; V gene: TRBV19; CDR3 DNA: TGTGCCAGTAGTATGCCTTCAGGGGGACGTGAGCAGTTCTTC; CDR3 protein: CASSMPSGGREQFF
J gene: TRBJ1-1; D gene: TRBD1; clone size: -; V gene: TRBV19; CDR3 DNA: TGTGCCAGTAGTACTCGACAGGGGGTCACTGAAGCTTTCTTT; CDR3 protein: CASSTRQGVTEAFF
J gene: TRBJ2-7; D gene: TRBD1; clone size: -; V gene: TRBV18; CDR3 DNA: TGTGCCAGCTCTCTGGACAGGGGTTCCTACGAGCAGTACTTC; CDR3 protein: CASSLDRGSYEQYF
J gene: TRBJ2-5; D gene: -; clone size: -; V gene: TRBV2; CDR3 DNA: TGTGCCAGCAGTGCGGCCCGAGGGCAAGAGACCCAGTACTTC; CDR3 protein: CASSAARGQETQYF
J gene: TRBJ2-3; D gene: TRBD1; clone size: -; V gene: TRBV30; CDR3 DNA: TGTGCCTGCTCGGGACAGGGCCCCGATACGCAGTATTTT; CDR3 protein: CACSGQGPDTQYF
J gene: TRBJ1-1; D gene: -; clone size: -; V gene: TRBV28; CDR3 DNA: TGTGCCAGCAACTACATCGGGGGGGTCACTGAAGCTTTCTTT; CDR3 protein: CASNYIGGVTEAFF
J gene: TRBJ1-1; D gene: -; clone size: -; V gene: TRBV27; CDR3 DNA: TGTGCCAGCAGCCTAAGGGGACGGAGGACTACCGGGCAGGGCCGTGACACTGAAGCTTTCTTT; CDR3 protein: CASSLRGRRTTGQGRDTEAFF
J gene: TRBJ1-4; D gene: -; clone size: -; V gene: TRBV6-6; CDR3 DNA: TGTGCCAGCAGTTATGGAGGGGAAAAACTGTTTTTT; CDR3 protein: CASSYGGEKLFF
J gene: TRBJ2-3; D gene: TRBD2; clone size: -; V gene: TRBV11-2; CDR3 DNA: TGTGCCAGCAGCACGGGACTAGCGGGAGTCGCAGATACGCAGTATTTT; CDR3 protein: CASSTGLAGVADTQYF
J gene: TRBJ1-5; D gene: -; clone size: -; V gene: TRBV4-1; CDR3 DNA: TGCGCCAGCAGCCAAGATCGGGGGTTCTATCAGCCCCAGCATTTT; CDR3 protein: CASSQDRGFYQPQHF
J gene: TRBJ2-2; D gene: -; clone size: once; V gene: TRBV5-1; CDR3 DNA: TGCGCCAGCAGCTTGCCGGTGACGAACACCGGGGAGCTGTTTTTT; CDR3 protein: CASSLPVTNTGELFF
J gene: TRBJ2-2; D gene: -; clone size: -; V gene: TRBV9; CDR3 DNA: TGTGCCAGCAGCGCGGAGGGGTACGGGGAGCTGTTTTTT; CDR3 protein: CASSAEGYGELFF
J gene: TRBJ1-2; D gene: TRBD1; clone size: -; V gene: TRBV5-1; CDR3 DNA: TGCGCCAGCAGTTATGACCGGGACAGGGTAGGCTACACCTTC; CDR3 protein: CASSYDRDRVGYTF
J gene: TRBJ1-2; D gene: -; clone size: -; V gene: TRBV12-3/TRBV12-4; CDR3 DNA: TGTGCCAGCAGTTTAACGGACTATGGCTACACCTTC; CDR3 protein: CASSLTDYGYTF
J gene: TRBJ2-7; D gene: -; clone size: -; V gene: TRBV19; CDR3 DNA: TGTGCCAGTAGTAATTACTTCCCTAGGGGCGAGCAGTACTTC; CDR3 protein: CASSNYFPRGEQYF
J gene: TRBJ1-1; D gene: -; clone size: -; V gene: TRBV5-8; CDR3 DNA: TGTGCCAGCAGCCCCGTCTGGAACACTGAAGCTTTCTTT; CDR3 protein: CASSPVWNTEAFF
J gene: TRBJ2-5; D gene: TRBD2; clone size: -; V gene: TRBV19; CDR3 DNA: TGTGCCAGTTCTCGGACTAGCGGGAGGGTGGGGGAGACCCAGTACTTC; CDR3 protein: CASSRTSGRVGETQYF
J gene: TRBJ1-1; D gene: -; clone size: -; V gene: TRBV6-1; CDR3 DNA: TGTGCCAGCAGTCCCGGGGGCACTGAAGCTTTCTTT; CDR3 protein: CASSPGGTEAFF